This T cell receptor (beta chain) was retrieved from a study of T cell responses to AZD1222 COVID-19 vaccine. General study findings and limits: White British donors predominated, females outnumbered males, and clonal diversity was possibly underestimated.

Profiling relied on immunoSEQ multiplex PCR, and the TCRdb table lists in-frame clones only, not all of them. The sample yields some 150,000 clones, around 86% seen once. This clone occurred a few times. The antigen is not known. This clonotype was sampled from an adult in good health. Specimen: peripheral blood, collected on day 0 of MenACWY control vaccination.

As DNA, the CDR3 is TGTGCCAGCCGGGACAGGTTGGCGGGCTACACCTTC. It translates to CASRDRLAGYTF. J is TRBJ1-2 and V is TRBV19, with 8 bases aligning to TRBD1. This CDR3 comprises 12 residues. Germline V lookup: CDR1 LNHDA, CDR2 SQIVND (reference sequence). V lost 9 bases and J lost 8; bases outside the gene matches: 8.